This is a list of T cell receptor beta chains from one sample in a study of blood T cell repertoires in COVID-19. TCRdb keeps only in-frame clones here, not all; method: immunoSEQ multiplex PCR. The table records 150,000 to 170,000 clones, over 65% of them present only once. Specimen: peripheral blood. These receptors were obtained from a man at least 80 years old with acute or convalescent COVID-19. The CDR3 runs from the conserved cysteine through the conserved F or W. D genes are given only for firm matches. Not all rows give a size; the values are once, few, many and, for expanded clones, a class.

length	V	D	J	size	CDR3	DNA
14	TRBV6-5	-	TRBJ1-2	-	CASSYSGQGSGYTF	TGTGCCAGCAGTTACTCAGGGCAGGGAAGCGGCTACACCTTC
14	TRBV6-5	TRBD1	TRBJ2-7	-	CASSYTGTGYEQYF	TGTGCCAGCAGTTACACCGGGACAGGGTACGAGCAGTACTTC
16	TRBV19	TRBD1	TRBJ1-2	few	CASSISHADRGKGYTF	TGTGCCAGTAGTATATCGCATGCCGACAGGGGTAAAGGCTACACCTTC
14	TRBV19	-	TRBJ2-7	few	CASSQRGVIYEQYF	TGTGCCAGTAGTCAACGCGGAGTAATATACGAGCAGTACTTC
14	TRBV5-1	TRBD1	TRBJ1-4	few	CASSPRGTDEKLFF	TGCGCCAGCAGCCCCCGGGGGACAGATGAAAAACTGTTTTTT
14	TRBV28	-	TRBJ1-2	-	CASSLGMRNYGYTF	TGTGCCAGCAGTCTCGGGATGCGGAACTATGGCTACACCTTC
15	TRBV23-1	-	TRBJ1-2	-	CASSHSVRLNYGYTF	TGCGCCAGCAGTCACTCGGTCAGGCTTAACTATGGCTACACCTTC
12	TRBV7-2	-	TRBJ2-5	-	CASSFSKETQYF	TGTGCCAGCAGCTTTAGTAAGGAGACCCAGTACTTC
12	TRBV9	-	TRBJ2-1	-	CASSDDMNEQFF	TGTGCCAGCAGCGACGACATGAATGAGCAGTTCTTC
13	TRBV6-5	-	TRBJ2-2	-	CASREGSAGELFF	TGTGCCAGCAGGGAGGGGAGTGCCGGGGAGCTGTTTTTT